Listed here are 9 T cell receptor beta chains from one sample, sequenced in a study of blood T cells in healthy people across ages. Primed by a sample-barcoded 5' primer and a J-beta primer mix, a second PCR proceeded for about 7 to 11 cycles. TCRdb processed the 5' RACE reads anew with MiXCR; each CDR3 protein has one entry. The sample gives about 1.4 million distinct CDR3 sequences, around 59% of which show up once; under 8.5% is in the top ten. Sequencing used blood. The receptors here all came from a man between 18 and 35 years old in good health.

The rearrangement links TRBV4-1 to TRBJ2-1, with a weak D call TRBD2 (6 bases). V was shortened by 0 bases and J by 15 bases, with 18 bases between the two germline ends. Looked up from germline, CDR1 is MGHRA and CDR2 is YSYEKL. There are 14 residues in the CDR3. The chain's CDR3 is CASSQELGRERTFF. Written as DNA, the CDR3 is TGCGCCAGCAGCCAAGAGCTTGGGCGGGAACGTACGTTCTTC.

This sequence joins TRBV6-1 and TRBJ2-5; no reliable D call. Per the germline V gene, CDR1 is MNHNS and CDR2 is SASEGT. V gave up 5 bases and J gave up 2 bases, with 21 bases separating them. The CDR3 has 17 residues. The CDR3 nucleotides are TGTGCCAGCAGTCGCTCCGGTCTTAGGACCCTACAAGAGACCCAGTACTTC. This gives the protein CASSRSGLRTLQETQYF.

V is TRBV20-1 and J is TRBJ1-5; tentatively, D is TRBD1 (5 bases). The CDR3 spans 17 residues. The V end lost 3 bases, the J end lost 0 bases, and 18 bases lay between the germline ends. Germline loops: CDR1 DFQATT, CDR2 SNEGSKA (reference sequence). CDR3 sequence (DNA): TGCAGTGCTAGGGGCGCCGGGGACTATTATAGCAATCAGCCCCAGCATTTT. It specifies CSARGAGDYYSNQPQHF.

The rearrangement links TRBV25-1 to TRBJ2-7; TRBD1 matches at 7 bases. The length of the CDR3 is 14 residues. J was trimmed by 3 bases and V by 2 bases; bases with no gene match: 4. Germline CDR1 reads MGHDK; CDR2 reads SYGVNS. CDR3 loop: CASSEINRGYEQYF. CDR3 nucleotide sequence: TGTGCCAGCAGTGAAATCAACAGGGGCTACGAGCAGTACTTC.

This clonotype was detected once. This CDR3 reads CSAITENSYEQYF. CDR3 DNA sequence: TGCAGTGCTATAACAGAGAACTCCTACGAGCAGTACTTC. The chain carries TRBV20-1 and TRBJ2-4; D is unresolved. The end of the DNA fits TRBJ2-7 better, so the J call may be wrong. The CDR3 consists of 13 residues. Germline CDR1 DFQATT, CDR2 SNEGSKA (reference sequence).

This rearrangement joins TRBV12-3 or TRBV12-4 to TRBJ2-4; D is unresolved. The DNA end is a closer match to TRBJ2-7, so the J assignment may be wrong. The CDR3 contains 15 residues. DNA for the CDR3: TGTGCCAGCAGCCCACTGACCCGGGCTACCTACGAGCAGTACTTC. Translated: CASSPLTRATYEQYF.

This chain uses TRBV6-5 with TRBJ2-2; 10 bases line up with TRBD2. J gave up 7 bases and V 2 bases, and 10 bases lay outside the gene matches. This CDR3 comprises 17 residues. Germline-derived CDR1 and CDR2 are MNHEY and SVGAGI. CDR3 in amino acids: CASSYGLAGVRGGELFF. The CDR3 bases are TGTGCCAGCAGTTACGGGCTAGCGGGAGTTCGTGGCGGGGAGCTGTTTTTT.

As DNA, the CDR3 is TGCAGTGCCCCCCCTAGCGGGTACACAGATACGCAGTATTTT. Amino acids: CSAPPSGYTDTQYF. The chain joins TRBV20-1 to TRBJ2-3, with 8 bases fitting TRBD2. J lost 2 bases, V lost 6 bases, and 7 bases had no gene match. Germline V gives CDR1 DFQATT, CDR2 SNEGSKA (reference sequence). The CDR3 is 14 residues long.

This clonotype was counted between two and nine times. This chain links TRBV9 with TRBJ1-1; D is possibly TRBD1 (5 bases). Per germline, CDR1 SGDLS and CDR2 YYNGEE. The CDR3 covers 15 residues. The germline V and J ends were trimmed by 0 bases and 5 bases, with 14 bases remaining between them. CDR3 nucleotide sequence: TGTGCCAGCAGCGTAGTAGGAGTGGGGGTTACTGAAGCTTTCTTT. Residues: CASSVVGVGVTEAFF.